These 17 T cell receptor beta chains were all obtained from the same sample, sequenced in a study of beta chain features in type 1 diabetes. The whole isolated RNA underwent reverse transcription, so sequencing captured expressed TCRB transcripts. Sequencing used immunoSEQ multiplex PCR; TCRdb keeps in-frame clones, though not all of them. The table has about 130,000 clones, 9% to 9.5% seen once. The sequencing sample was made of central memory CD4+ T cells from blood. These receptors originate from a man younger than 30 in good health.

This clone was seen more than once but under ten times. This CDR3 reads CASSVVSGVSDTQYF. The CDR3, as DNA: TGTGCCAGCAGCGTAGTTAGCGGGGTTTCAGATACGCAGTATTTT. This rearrangement joins TRBV9 to TRBJ2-3; 8 bases agree with TRBD2. V trimming: 0 bases; J trimming: 4 bases; junction bases outside the gene matches: 4. CDR1 is SGDLS and CDR2 is YYNGEE in the germline V gene. The CDR3 runs to 15 residues.

The chain couples TRBV18 to TRBJ1-2, with no clear D. Germline loops: CDR1 KGHSH, CDR2 LQKENI. The CDR3 is 13 amino acids. The V end lost 8 bases, the J end lost 2 bases, and 12 bases lay between the germline ends. CDR3 amino acids: CASAPDGNYGYTF. In DNA form, the CDR3 reads TGTGCCAGCGCCCCTGACGGGAACTATGGCTACACCTTC.

The chain combines TRBV7-9 with TRBJ1-6; TRBD1 might be the D (5 bases). Trimming took 2 bases from V and 7 from J, leaving 12 bases between them. Germline-derived CDR1 and CDR2 are SEHNR and FQNEAQ (reference sequence). This CDR3 has 15 amino acids. CDR3 residues: CASSLRAGGNSPLHF. DNA for the CDR3: TGTGCCAGCAGCTTAAGAGCCGGGGGAAATTCACCCCTCCACTTT.

The rearrangement links TRBV29-1 to TRBJ1-2, with 9 bases fitting TRBD1. V dropped 6 bases and J dropped 5; count of bases not matched to a gene: 10. CDR3 length: 14 residues. CDR1 and CDR2 (germline): SQVTM, ANQGSEA. This CDR3 is CSVAGTGIQYGYTF. The CDR3 DNA is TGCAGCGTCGCCGGGACAGGGATACAATATGGCTACACCTTC.

The chain joins TRBV11-2 to TRBJ1-2; TRBD1 aligns across 8 bases. V dropped 3 bases and J dropped 8; count of bases not matched to a gene: 11. Germline V lookup: CDR1 SGHAT, CDR2 FQNNGV. CDR3 size: 15 residues. The CDR3 coding sequence is TGTGCCAGCAGCTTGGGACAGGAGATGACGGGAGGCTACACCTTC. Amino acids: CASSLGQEMTGGYTF.

The chain couples TRBV9 to TRBJ1-3; D remains unclear. Trimming removed 4 bases from V and 0 bases from J, with 8 bases in between. The germline V gene encodes CDR1 SGDLS and CDR2 YYNGEE. The length of the CDR3 is 14 residues. The chain's CDR3 is CASSPQNSGNTIYF. DNA of the CDR3: TGTGCCAGCAGCCCCCAAAACTCTGGAAACACCATATATTTT.

This clone was seen a handful of times. CDR3 loop: CASRSTGGQETQYF. DNA for the CDR3: TGTGCCAGCAGATCGACAGGGGGTCAAGAGACCCAGTACTTC. This chain links TRBV7-2 with TRBJ2-5; 9 positions match TRBD1. The CDR3 sequence is 14 residues long. Germline V gene data show CDR1 as SGHTA and CDR2 as FQGNSA. Trimming at V came to 6 bases and at J to 2 bases, leaving 4 bases not matched to a gene.

This clone has more than one count but fewer than ten. The CDR3 DNA is TGTGCCAGCAGCGCCACATATAGCAATCAGCCCCAGCATTTT. Protein: CASSATYSNQPQHF. The J gene is TRBJ1-5, the V gene TRBV9; D is unclear. Trimming took off 3 bases at V and 0 bases at J, with 7 bases between the two ends. The CDR3 runs to 14 residues. The V gene's germline CDR1 is SGDLS and CDR2 YYNGEE.

The rearrangement uses TRBV6-1 and TRBJ2-1, with D possibly TRBD2 on 6 matching bases. CDR1 and CDR2 from the germline V gene are MNHNS and SASEGT. CDR3 length: 13 amino acids. V was cut by 8 bases and J by 7 bases, with 15 bases left in between. The CDR3 region is CASGGRLRNEQFF. The CDR3 region has the DNA TGTGCCAGCGGAGGGCGACTCCGGAATGAGCAGTTCTTC.

This clone was detected ten times or more. The chain employs TRBV23-1 and TRBJ1-5; a possible D gene is TRBD1 (6 bases). TRBV23-1 is known as an ORF, though its function is uncertain. Between the trimmed V and J ends, which lost 6 bases and 6 bases, there was a span of 9 bases. The length of the CDR3 is 12 residues. CDR3 sequence reads: CASSRGTQPQHF. CDR3 coding DNA: TGCGCCAGCAGCAGGGGAACTCAGCCCCAGCATTTT.

In its sample, this clone was seen many times. The CDR3 sequence: CASSLFRRGDQETQYF. In nucleotides, the CDR3 is TGTGCCAGCAGCCTTTTTAGGCGGGGGGATCAAGAGACCCAGTACTTC. This chain uses TRBV7-2 with TRBJ2-5; 8 bases agree with TRBD2. This CDR3 comprises 16 residues. CDR1 and CDR2 from the germline V gene are SGHTA and FQGNSA. V lost 5 bases and J lost 2; bases outside the gene matches: 10.

V usage is TRBV13 and J usage is TRBJ2-7; D may be TRBD2 (6 bases). V lost 5 bases and J lost 4, with 9 bases in between. In germline, CDR1 is PRHDT, CDR2 FYEKMQ (reference sequence). The CDR3 is 12 residues long. CDR3 in amino acids: CASSLSGYEQYF. In nucleotides, the CDR3 is TGTGCCAGCAGCCTAAGCGGGTACGAGCAGTACTTC.

DNA of the CDR3: TGTGCCATAGGGAGGGACACAGATACGCAGTATTTT. Residues: CAIGRDTDTQYF. The chain combines TRBV6-6 with TRBJ2-3, with 7 bases that match TRBD2. V trimming: 10 bases; J trimming: 2 bases; junction bases outside the gene matches: 3. CDR1 is MNHNY and CDR2 is SVGAGI in the germline V gene (reference sequence). CDR3 length: 12 amino acids.

The J gene is TRBJ1-6, the V gene TRBV15, with D perhaps matching TRBD1 (6 bases). The CDR3 consists of 15 residues. V dropped 0 bases and J dropped 7 bases, with 10 bases sitting between them. The germline gives CDR1 LNHNV, CDR2 YYDKDF (reference sequence). This CDR3 reads CATSRDRGGNSPLHF. The CDR3 nucleotides are TGTGCCACCAGCAGAGATCGAGGGGGAAATTCACCCCTCCACTTT.

J is TRBJ2-3 and V is TRBV4-3; D is possibly TRBD1 (6 bases). Trimming stripped 0 bases from V and 5 bases from J, with 15 bases between. Germline CDR1 and CDR2: LGHNA and YSLEER. The CDR3 is made up of 16 amino acids. CDR3 region: CASSQDASRGQDTQYF. CDR3 sequence (DNA): TGCGCCAGCAGCCAAGACGCTAGCAGGGGCCAAGATACGCAGTATTTT.

This clone was counted a few times. J is TRBJ2-3 and V is TRBV30, with 9 bases that match TRBD1. Losses at the gene ends were 6 bases for V and 2 bases for J; bases not matched to a gene: 3. CDR3 length equals 13 residues. The germline V gene has CDR1 GTSNPN and CDR2 SVGIG (reference sequence). The CDR3 DNA follows: TGTGCCTGCGACAGGGGGGACACAGATACGCAGTATTTT. This sequence encodes CACDRGDTDTQYF.

This clone was observed a few times. The J gene is TRBJ1-6, the V gene TRBV30, with D maybe TRBD1 (5 bases). The CDR3 sequence is 15 residues long. Per germline, CDR1 GTSNPN and CDR2 SVGIG (reference sequence). Between the trimmed V and J ends, which lost 4 bases and 13 bases, there was a span of 23 bases. The CDR3 here is CAWKRRDSGTKPLHF. DNA for the CDR3: TGTGCCTGGAAGAGACGGGACTCGGGGACTAAGCCCCTCCACTTT. The whole variable domain, filled in from reference TRBV30 and TRBJ1-6, reads SQTIHQWPATLVQPVGSPLSLECTVEGTSNPNLYWYRQAAGRGLQLLFYSVGIGQISSEVPQNLSASRPQDRQFILSSKKLLLSDSGFYLCAWKRRDSGTKPLHFGNGTRLTVT.